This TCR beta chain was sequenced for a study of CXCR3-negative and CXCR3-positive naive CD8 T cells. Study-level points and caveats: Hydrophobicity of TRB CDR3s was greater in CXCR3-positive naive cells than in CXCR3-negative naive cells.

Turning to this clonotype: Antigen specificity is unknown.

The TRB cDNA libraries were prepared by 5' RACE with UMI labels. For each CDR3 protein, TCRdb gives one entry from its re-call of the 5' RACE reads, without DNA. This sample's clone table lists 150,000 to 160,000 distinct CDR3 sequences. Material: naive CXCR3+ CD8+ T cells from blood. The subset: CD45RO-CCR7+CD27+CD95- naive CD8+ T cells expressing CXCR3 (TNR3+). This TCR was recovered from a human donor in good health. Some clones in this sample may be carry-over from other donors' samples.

The CDR3 sequence is CASSWGQGSSPLHF. The chain combines TRBV7-2 with TRBJ1-6; TCRdb indicates TRBD1, and absent DNA this call remains unverified. CDR3 length equals 14 residues. CDR1 is SGHTA, CDR2 FQGNSA, per germline. The entire variable domain, with the rest obtained from reference TRBV7-2 and TRBJ1-6, is as follows: GAGVSQSPSNKVTEKGKDVELRCDPISGHTALYWYRQSLGQGLEFLIYFQGNSAPDKSGLPSDRFSAERTGGSVSTLTIQRTQQEDSAVYLCASSWGQGSSPLHFGNGTRLTVT.